Presented here are 32 T cell receptor beta chains from one specimen sequenced in a study of CD8+CD57+ T cells in acquired aplastic anemia. Template material for TCR beta VDJ and CDR3 profiling consisted of genomic DNA. Using its own MiXCR run on the reads, TCRdb lists one record per CDR3 protein. The sample includes around 130,000 distinct CDR3 sequences, 45% to 60% of them seen just once. Patients who underwent sequencing had shown CD8+CD57+ cell expansion by flow cytometry. Input material: sorted CD4+, CD8+, or CD8+CD57+ T cells (not recorded which) from PBMCs. The receptors stem from a human donor with aplastic anemia.

This clonotype showed up many times. The V call is TRBV12-3 or TRBV12-4, the J call TRBJ2-3, with D uncertain. The CDR3 consists of 11 residues. The ends were cut back, 8 bases at V and 5 bases at J, with 8 bases in the middle. The CDR3 bases are TGTGCCAGCGGAGCCGGAGATACGCAGTATTTT. This sequence encodes CASGAGDTQYF.

This clonotype appeared a few times. The chain joins TRBV13 to TRBJ2-7, with 8 bases that match TRBD1. The CDR3 is 14 amino acids. Trimming removed 5 bases from V and 1 base from J; junction bases left unmatched: 4. The germline V gene has CDR1 PRHDT and CDR2 FYEKMQ (reference sequence). The DNA for the CDR3 is TGTGCCAGCAGCCTACGACAGGGGTCCTACGAGCAGTACTTC. Its translation is CASSLRQGSYEQYF.

The chain is built from TRBV6-1 and TRBJ2-7, with D perhaps matching TRBD1 (5 bases). CDR3 length equals 15 residues. V dropped 6 bases and J dropped 0 bases, with 15 bases sitting between them. From germline, CDR1 is MNHNS and CDR2 SASEGT. The CDR3 sequence: CASSRQGKGSYEQYF. CDR3 DNA sequence: TGTGCCAGCAGCCGCCAGGGAAAAGGCTCCTACGAGCAGTACTTC.

The sample holds a few counts of this clonotype. The chain combines TRBV29-1 with TRBJ1-1; D remains ambiguous. V was pared by 6 bases and J by 4 bases, with 15 bases between. Germline V gives CDR1 SQVTM, CDR2 ANQGSEA. This CDR3 spans 13 amino acids. The CDR3 nucleotides read TGCAGCGTCGCCACGGGCCAGCGCACTGAAGCTTTCTTT. It translates to CSVATGQRTEAFF.

This clonotype was counted ten times or more. The chain employs TRBV6-1 and TRBJ1-6; 7 nucleotides align to TRBD1. Germline loops: CDR1 MNHNS, CDR2 SASEGT. The ends lost 6 bases at V and 10 bases at J; junction bases unmatched: 12. The CDR3 sequence is 15 residues long. CDR3 in DNA: TGTGCCAGCAGCTTGAAGACAGGGCTCTACTCACCCCTCCACTTT. This encodes CASSLKTGLYSPLHF.

J is TRBJ2-1 and V is TRBV19; 7 positions match TRBD2. The CDR3 has 14 residues. The V gene end was trimmed by 0 bases and the J gene end by 8 bases; junction bases not matched to a gene: 4. Germline V lookup: CDR1 LNHDA, CDR2 SQIVND (reference sequence). The CDR3: CASSIDGRGDEQFF. The CDR3 bases are TGTGCCAGTAGTATAGATGGGAGGGGCGATGAGCAGTTCTTC.

V and J are TRBV27 and TRBJ2-1; 11 nucleotides agree with TRBD2. CDR1 is MNHEY, CDR2 SMNVEV, per germline (reference sequence). The CDR3 totals 15 residues. Germline trimming cut 6 bases from V and 4 bases from J; bases unmatched to any gene: 5. The CDR3 is CASSPSGGTYNEQFF. The CDR3 DNA is TGTGCCAGCAGCCCTAGCGGGGGGACGTACAATGAGCAGTTCTTC.

The V and J genes are TRBV15 and TRBJ2-3, with 13 bases fitting TRBD2. CDR1 and CDR2 from the germline V gene are LNHNV and YYDKDF (reference sequence). V lost 3 bases and J lost 6; bases outside the gene matches: 3. The CDR3 extends over 15 amino acids. The chain's CDR3 is CATSRLTSGRDTQYF. The CDR3, as DNA: TGTGCCACCAGCAGGTTGACTAGCGGGAGGGATACGCAGTATTTT.

This rearrangement joins TRBV7-3 to TRBJ2-5, with TRBD1 identical over 12 bases. Germline V gene data show CDR1 as SGHTA and CDR2 as FQGTGA. The CDR3 runs 15 residues. Trimming took 5 bases from V and 5 from J; bases not matched to a gene: 6. The DNA of the CDR3 is TGTGCCAGCAGCGCTGGGACAGGGGGCGCGGAGACCCAGTACTTC. It yields the protein CASSAGTGGAETQYF.

CDR3 region: CATSSPVRLEEKLFF. The CDR3 DNA reads TGTGCCACCAGCTCCCCGGTGCGCCTAGAGGAAAAACTGTTTTTT. This rearrangement joins TRBV15 to TRBJ1-4; D is unresolved. This CDR3 is built from 15 residues. The germline gives CDR1 LNHNV, CDR2 YYDKDF (reference sequence). Deletions cut 5 bases from V and 8 bases from J, with 18 bases between.

This chain connects TRBV15 to TRBJ1-6; unclear D gene. Germline V lookup: CDR1 LNHNV, CDR2 YYDKDF (reference sequence). Trimming removed 5 bases at V and 10 bases at J, with 18 bases between. CDR3 length: 15 residues. The CDR3 DNA is TGTGCCACCAGCCCCATGAAGGGTTCAGGATCACCCCTCCACTTT. Protein: CATSPMKGSGSPLHF. The entire variable domain, with the rest obtained from reference TRBV15 and TRBJ1-6, is as follows: DAMVIQNPRYQVTQFGKPVTLSCSQTLNHNVMYWYQQKSSQAPKLLFHYYDKDFNNEADTPDNFQSRRPNTSFCFLDIRSPGLGDTAMYLCATSPMKGSGSPLHFGNGTRLTVT.

The rearrangement links TRBV20-1 to TRBJ2-5; 11 positions agree with TRBD2. The ends lost 6 bases at V and 5 bases at J; junction bases unmatched: 8. This CDR3 comprises 14 residues. In germline, CDR1 is DFQATT, CDR2 SNEGSKA (reference sequence). The CDR3 spells CSAHLGLAAETQYF. The CDR3 DNA reads as TGCAGTGCCCACTTGGGACTAGCGGCGGAGACCCAGTACTTC.

This clonotype was detected many times. The rearrangement uses TRBV9 and TRBJ1-1, with 8 bases identical to TRBD1. Germline values: CDR1 SGDLS, CDR2 YYNGEE. This CDR3 is 17 amino acids long. Trimming took 1 base from V and 5 from J; bases not matched to a gene: 13. In nucleotides, the CDR3 is TGTGCCAGCAGCGTATCCATTCTGACAGGGGAAACAACTGAAGCTTTCTTT. Protein product: CASSVSILTGETTEAFF.

The chain uses TRBV9 and TRBJ2-1; D is perhaps TRBD1 or TRBD2 (6 bases each). V lost 3 bases to trimming and J lost 4 bases, with 26 bases between them. The CDR3 covers 19 residues. CDR1 and CDR2 (germline): SGDLS, YYNGEE. The CDR3: CASSDNDIERRGVYNEQFF. The CDR3 nucleotides are TGTGCCAGCAGCGATAACGACATAGAGCGGAGGGGGGTTTACAATGAGCAGTTCTTC. The variable domain in full, with the rest retrieved from reference TRBV9 and TRBJ2-1, is DSGVTQTPKHLITATGQRVTLRCSPRSGDLSVYWYQQSLDQGLQFLIQYYNGEERAKGNILERFSAQQFPDLHSELNLSSLELGDSALYFCASSDNDIERRGVYNEQFFGPGTRLTVL.

In this sample, this clonotype turned up many times. The chain combines TRBV9 with TRBJ2-7; no clear D. With 4 bases removed from V and 2 bases from J, the gap between germline ends came to 19 bases. From germline, CDR1 is SGDLS and CDR2 YYNGEE. The CDR3 consists of 16 residues. The CDR3 loop is CASSPGGWGQPYEQYF. The CDR3 DNA follows: TGTGCCAGCAGCCCCGGTGGATGGGGTCAACCCTACGAGCAGTACTTC.

This clonotype was observed at least ten times. This chain uses TRBV6-1 with TRBJ2-1; 8 bases fit TRBD2. V was pared by 8 bases and J by 5 bases, with 5 bases of the junction left unmatched. From germline, CDR1 is MNHNS and CDR2 SASEGT. This CDR3 has 13 residues. CDR3 coding DNA: TGTGCCAGCGGTAGCGGGACAAACAATGAGCAGTTCTTC. As protein: CASGSGTNNEQFF.

Written as DNA, the CDR3 is TGTGCCACCAGCCCATCCGGGACTAGCGGGAGAATGGGACAGGTTTACGAGCAGTACTTC. Protein: CATSPSGTSGRMGQVYEQYF. V and J are TRBV24-1 and TRBJ2-7; 14 bases line up with TRBD2. Per germline, CDR1 KGHDR and CDR2 SFDVKD. This CDR3 has 20 amino acids. With V trimmed by 7 bases and J by 4 bases, 20 bases remained unmatched.

The rearrangement uses TRBV25-1 and TRBJ1-2; 8 nucleotides match TRBD1. With 4 bases clipped from V and 4 bases from J, the junction kept 14 bases outside the gene matches. The germline gives CDR1 MGHDK, CDR2 SYGVNS. This CDR3 has 17 residues. In nucleotides, the CDR3 is TGTGCCAGCAGTGTTCACCCGGTAGACAGGGGCCCCTATGGCTACACCTTC. It is translated as CASSVHPVDRGPYGYTF.

About this clonotype: A much bigger clone sits one base away, suggesting this may be a read error. The V call is TRBV27, the J call TRBJ2-7; D is undetermined. Per the germline V gene, CDR1 is MNHEY and CDR2 is SMNVEV (reference sequence). V lost 4 bases and J lost 5, with 9 bases in between. This CDR3 spans 12 amino acids. Written as DNA, the CDR3 is TGTGCCAGCAGTTCCGGGTCCCACGAGCAGTACTTC. It codes for CASSSGSHEQYF.

Concerning this clonotype: A much bigger clone sits one base away, suggesting this may be a read error. The CDR3 DNA is TGTGCCAGCAGGGAACAGGGGTCAGGCGGTCACCTCCACTTT. Its translation is CASREQGSGGHLHF. V gene TRBV28 combines with J gene TRBJ1-6, with 7 nucleotides matching TRBD1. Germline assignment: CDR1 MDHEN and CDR2 SYDVKM. The trim removed 6 bases at V and 15 bases at J, leaving 14 bases unmatched. The CDR3 runs to 14 residues.

This clonotype was found many times. This chain uses TRBV9 with TRBJ2-1; 10 nucleotides agree with TRBD2. J lost 8 bases, V lost 4 bases, and 9 bases had no gene match. The CDR3 has 15 residues. CDR1 is SGDLS and CDR2 is YYNGEE in the germline V gene. The CDR3 loop is CASSYGTSESDEQFF. CDR3 nucleotide sequence: TGTGCCAGCAGCTACGGGACTAGCGAGAGCGATGAGCAGTTCTTC.

As regards this clonotype: This sequence may be a read error, since a much larger clone differs from it by one base. The chain uses TRBV3-1 and TRBJ2-4; D is unclear. CDR1 and CDR2 (germline): LGHDT, YNNKEL (reference sequence). This CDR3 is built from 16 residues. As DNA, the CDR3 is TGTGCCAGCAGCCAAGACCCGCCCGTTGCCAAAAACATTCGGTACTTC. Translation: CASSQDPPVAKNIRYF.

The rearrangement uses TRBV29-1 and TRBJ1-2; 7 positions agree with TRBD1. The CDR3 spans 12 residues. In germline, CDR1 is SQVTM, CDR2 ANQGSEA. Unmatched junction bases numbered 7, after V lost 5 bases and J lost 7 bases. CDR3 loop: CSVKGQTFGYTF. CDR3 coding DNA: TGCAGCGTTAAGGGACAGACCTTTGGCTACACCTTC.

This clonotype appeared a few times. The chain joins TRBV29-1 to TRBJ2-1; no firm D call. V was cut by 1 base and J by 2 bases, with 6 bases left in between. CDR3 length equals 13 residues. The germline V gene encodes CDR1 SQVTM and CDR2 ANQGSEA. The CDR3 DNA follows: TGCAGCGTTGAAGGAATCCCCTACAATGAGCAGTTCTTC. Residues: CSVEGIPYNEQFF.

A remark on this clonotype: This may come from a read error, since a much larger clone is one base off. The chain employs TRBV6-5 and TRBJ1-6, with D tentatively TRBD1 (5 bases). CDR3 length: 15 amino acids. Per germline, CDR1 MNHEY and CDR2 SVGAGI. As DNA, the CDR3 is TGTGCCAGCATTTACCGACGGGGGGGGAATTCACCCCTCCACTTT. It is translated as CASIYRRGGNSPLHF.

This chain uses TRBV6-5 with TRBJ2-3; 10 bases align to TRBD1. V gave up 7 bases and J gave up 5 bases; unmatched junction bases: 6. Germline assignment: CDR1 MNHEY and CDR2 SVGAGI. The CDR3 has 14 amino acids. In nucleotides, the CDR3 is TGTGCCAGCAAACGACAGGGGGCGAAAGATACGCAGTATTTT. This translates into CASKRQGAKDTQYF.

This clonotype was observed a handful of times. This chain uses TRBV4-3 with TRBJ2-2, with D uncertain. V dropped 0 bases and J dropped 6 bases, with 11 bases sitting between them. CDR3 length equals 15 residues. Germline assignment: CDR1 LGHNA and CDR2 YSLEER. This CDR3 is CASSQDLALAGELFF. Here the CDR3 DNA reads TGCGCCAGCAGCCAAGATTTGGCACTCGCCGGGGAGCTGTTTTTT.

This clonotype was observed a few times. This CDR3 is CATSRGGDLAYEQYF. CDR3 in DNA: TGTGCCACCAGCAGAGGAGGGGATTTAGCCTACGAGCAGTACTTC. V and J are TRBV15 and TRBJ2-7; TRBD1 or TRBD2 may be the D gene (5 bases each). The CDR3 sequence is 15 residues long. V lost 1 base, J lost 2 bases, and 12 bases lay in between. CDR1 and CDR2 (germline): LNHNV, YYDKDF (reference sequence).

The table lists this clonotype with many counts. The chain joins TRBV7-2 to TRBJ2-7; the D gene is possibly TRBD2 (5 bases). The CDR3 consists of 15 residues. From germline, CDR1 is SGHTA and CDR2 FQGNSA. V gave up 2 bases and J gave up 7 bases, with 18 bases separating them. CDR3 DNA: TGTGCCAGCAGCTTAATGGGCGGCCGGAGGTGGGAGCAGTACTTC. Residues: CASSLMGGRRWEQYF.

This clonotype was detected ten times or more. The chain combines TRBV7-9 with TRBJ1-2; 7 bases are a match to TRBD1. With 0 bases clipped from V and 0 bases from J, the junction kept 1 base outside the gene matches. The CDR3 totals 15 residues. Germline V gene lookup returns CDR1 SEHNR and CDR2 FQNEAQ (reference sequence). The CDR3 sequence is CASSLAGTANYGYTF. CDR3 coding DNA: TGTGCCAGCAGCTTAGCCGGGACAGCTAACTATGGCTACACCTTC.

The gene calls are TRBV20-1 and TRBJ2-7; the match to TRBD1 covers 9 bases. After removal of 5 bases from V and 3 bases from J, the junction contained 5 bases not matched to a gene. This CDR3 region has 13 residues. In germline, CDR1 is DFQATT, CDR2 SNEGSKA (reference sequence). CDR3 DNA: TGCAGTGCTCAGACAGGGGGGCTCTACGAGCAGTACTTC. Translating it yields CSAQTGGLYEQYF.

The sample holds many counts of this clonotype. The V call is TRBV19, the J call TRBJ2-7; TRBD2 matches 9 bases. The CDR3 length is 14 residues. Trimming removed 4 bases from V and 1 base from J; junction bases left unmatched: 2. Germline CDR1 LNHDA, CDR2 SQIVND (reference sequence). The CDR3 sequence is CASSSGRASYEQYF. CDR3 nucleotide sequence: TGTGCCAGTAGTAGCGGGAGGGCGTCCTACGAGCAGTACTTC.